The T cell receptor beta chain under discussion was sequenced for a study of shared clonotypes between healthy human individuals. Several immunoSEQ plates received, in even portions, the genomic DNA of each subset. Sequencing used immunoSEQ multiplex PCR; TCRdb keeps in-frame clones, though not all of them. The data hold about 580,000 clones, with more than 95% observed a single time. Per germline, CDR1 SEHNR and CDR2 FQNEAQ (reference sequence). The CDR3 is 15 residues long. The V end lost 4 bases, the J end lost 4 bases, and 15 bases lay between the germline ends. Naive CD8 cells lacked CD45RO, underwent positive selection for CCR7 and left out terminally differentiated effector memory CD45RA+ cells.

This clonotype was obtained from a young man in good health. The chain recombines TRBV7-9 with TRBJ2-3; the D gene is possibly TRBD1 (6 bases). The specimen sequenced was naive CD8+ T cells sorted from blood. The DNA of the CDR3 is TGTGCCAGCAGCTCCCGGGACAAGTCCCCAGATACGCAGTATTTT. Translation gives CASSSRDKSPDTQYF.